A selection of T cell receptor beta chains follows, all from one sample in a study of T cells in Graves' hyperthyroidism and ophthalmopathy. TCRdb re-called the multiplex PCR reads through MiXCR, storing one row per CDR3 protein. The table lists roughly 380,000 distinct CDR3 sequences, approximately 14% of them singletons. The sample was blood. These receptors originate from a woman in her fifties or sixties with Graves' hyperthyroidism. The CDR3 runs from the conserved cysteine through the conserved F or W. The D gene is left open where the match is weak. Rows give clone size only sometimes, using once, few, many, or a class for an expanded clone.

J	size	D	V	CDR3	DNA
TRBJ1-5	many	.	TRBV2	CASSTHNNQPQHF	TGTGCCAGCAGTACACACAACAATCAGCCCCAGCATTTT
TRBJ2-5	many	TRBD2	TRBV2	CASSENSGNRETQYF	TGTGCCAGCAGTGAGAATAGCGGGAACCGTGAGACCCAGTACTTC
TRBJ2-3	many	TRBD2	TRBV10-3	CAISGTSGTDTQYF	TGTGCCATCAGCGGGACTAGCGGCACAGATACGCAGTATTTT
TRBJ2-2	few	.	TRBV6-1	CASSELARHTGELFF	TGTGCCAGCAGTGAACTGGCTCGACACACCGGGGAGCTGTTTTTT
TRBJ1-5	many	.	TRBV7-2	CASSGWGTQQSPQHF	TGTGCCAGCAGCGGGTGGGGCACTCAACAATCTCCCCAGCATTTT
TRBJ2-5	many	.	TRBV5-4	CASSFFVRRETQYF	TGTGCCAGCAGCTTTTTCGTCCGGAGAGAGACCCAGTACTTC
TRBJ2-1	many	TRBD2	TRBV5-1	CASSLASGGTYNEQFF	TGCGCCAGCAGCCTCGCTAGCGGAGGTACCTACAATGAGCAGTTCTTC
TRBJ1-2	.	.	TRBV11-2	CASSPRGVHGYTF	TGTGCCAGCAGCCCTCGAGGGGTACACGGCTACACCTTC
TRBJ2-7	.	.	TRBV6-1	CASSELTRREQYF	TGTGCCAGCAGTGAACTAACCCGCCGCGAGCAGTACTTC
TRBJ2-6	.	.	TRBV14	CASSQDRNSFASGANVLTF	TGTGCCAGCAGCCAAGATCGGAACAGCTTTGCGTCTGGGGCCAACGTCCTGACTTTC
TRBJ2-5	few	TRBD1	TRBV19	CASSIGQGAKETQYF	TGTGCCAGTAGTATAGGACAGGGGGCGAAAGAGACCCAGTACTTC